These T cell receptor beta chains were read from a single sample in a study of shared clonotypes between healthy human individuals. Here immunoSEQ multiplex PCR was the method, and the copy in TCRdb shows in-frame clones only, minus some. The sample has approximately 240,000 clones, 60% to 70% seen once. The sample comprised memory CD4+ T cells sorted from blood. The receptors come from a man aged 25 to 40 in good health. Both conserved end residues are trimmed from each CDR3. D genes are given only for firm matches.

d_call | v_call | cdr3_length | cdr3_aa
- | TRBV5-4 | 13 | ASTDSGSYTDTQY
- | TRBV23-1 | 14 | ASSQLGHLLTYEQY
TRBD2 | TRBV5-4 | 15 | ASSRNLAGGLLDEQY
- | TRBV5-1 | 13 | ASSPWGPDTGELF
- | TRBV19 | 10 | ASSVRWTEAF
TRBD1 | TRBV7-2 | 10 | ASSLGFATGD
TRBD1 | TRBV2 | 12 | ASRATGSGNTIY
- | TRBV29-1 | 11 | SVEGPNTGELF
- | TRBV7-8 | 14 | ASSPNPLQNTGELF
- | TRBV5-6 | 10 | ASSLFGLDAF
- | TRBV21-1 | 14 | ASSKRRHKGHTEAF
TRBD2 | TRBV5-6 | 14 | ASSRNSGRTRETQY
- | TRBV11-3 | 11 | ASRRDPLGEQF
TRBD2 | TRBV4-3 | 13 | ASSPGLASYNEQF
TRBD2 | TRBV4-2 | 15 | ASSQGTSGSSYNEQF
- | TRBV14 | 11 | ASSQQLQETQY
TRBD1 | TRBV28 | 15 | ASSLWTGAYSNQPQH
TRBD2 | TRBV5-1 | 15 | ARTGRAASGSTGELF
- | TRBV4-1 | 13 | ASSLAQGGGYEQY
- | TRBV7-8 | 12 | ASSPPGATYEQY
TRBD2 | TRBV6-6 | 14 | ASTLAGGANTGELF
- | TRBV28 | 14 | ASTSGRGGVSYEQY
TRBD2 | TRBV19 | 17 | ASSIRLLAGLSGANVLT
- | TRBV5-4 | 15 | ASSLEGRGHGRETQY
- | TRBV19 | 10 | ASSIGGGAQH
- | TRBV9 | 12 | ASSVLDMNTEAF
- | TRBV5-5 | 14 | ASSLSIRALTDTQY
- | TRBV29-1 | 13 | SVDPRGSRRNTQY
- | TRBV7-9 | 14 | ASSFSTGSPGNTIY
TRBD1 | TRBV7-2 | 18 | ASSLARGTGALRADNEQF
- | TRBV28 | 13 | ASSESRVGNQPQH
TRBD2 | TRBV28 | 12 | ASRGLAGAYEQY
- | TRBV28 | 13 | ASSLSTVGTGELF
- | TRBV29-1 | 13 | SVKLSTLNLDTQY
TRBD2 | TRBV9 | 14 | ASSASSGYSYNEQF
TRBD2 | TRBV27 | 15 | ASLTPGLAGWSYEQY
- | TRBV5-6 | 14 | ASSWDPGTPGNTIY
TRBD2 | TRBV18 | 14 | ASSPLQRGLSGTQY
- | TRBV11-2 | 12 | ASSRQVLAGELF
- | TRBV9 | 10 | ASSVTDYEQY
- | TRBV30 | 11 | AWSDGNNQPQH
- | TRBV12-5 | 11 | ASGLEEGTEAF
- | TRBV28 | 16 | ASSPHMGRNSGANVLT